These T cell receptor beta chains were read from a single sample in a study of response to subunit inactivated influenza vaccine. Using its own MiXCR run on the RT-PCR reads, TCRdb lists one record per CDR3 protein. Among roughly 500,000 distinct CDR3 sequences listed, around 25% were seen once. This material consisted of CD4+ T cells sorted from PBMCs, taken less than 6 days after vaccination. These receptors all stem from a man aged 50 to 59 who received an inactivated influenza vaccine. The CDR3 runs from the conserved cysteine through the conserved F or W. The order of the fields is V gene, D gene, J gene, clone size, CDR3 protein, CDR3 DNA. The D gene is left open where the match is weak. Clone size is not always given. Where it is, it says once, few, many or a class for expanded clones.

V gene: TRBV20-1; D gene: TRBD1; J gene: TRBJ1-1; clone size: -; CDR3 protein: CSAGQGGTEAFF; CDR3 DNA: TGCAGTGCTGGACAGGGGGGAACTGAAGCTTTCTTT
V gene: TRBV12-3/TRBV12-4; D gene: -; J gene: TRBJ2-2; clone size: few; CDR3 protein: CASWMHTGELFF; CDR3 DNA: TGTGCCAGCTGGATGCACACCGGGGAGCTGTTTTTT
V gene: TRBV4-1; D gene: -; J gene: TRBJ2-5; clone size: many; CDR3 protein: CASSRMSRETQYF; CDR3 DNA: TGCGCCAGCAGCCGCATGAGCCGAGAGACCCAGTACTTC
V gene: TRBV4-2; D gene: TRBD2; J gene: TRBJ2-3; clone size: -; CDR3 protein: CASSRLAGGSIGGFSTDTQYF; CDR3 DNA: TGTGCCAGCAGCAGACTAGCGGGAGGCTCCATAGGAGGTTTCAGCACAGATACGCAGTATTTT
V gene: TRBV4-3; D gene: -; J gene: TRBJ2-7; clone size: few; CDR3 protein: CASSQDINYNEQYF; CDR3 DNA: TGCGCCAGCAGCCAAGATATAAATTATAACGAGCAGTACTTC
V gene: TRBV12-3/TRBV12-4; D gene: -; J gene: TRBJ1-1; clone size: few; CDR3 protein: CASRDGLNTEAFF; CDR3 DNA: TGTGCCAGCAGGGACGGGTTGAACACTGAAGCTTTCTTT
V gene: TRBV20-1; D gene: -; J gene: TRBJ1-2; clone size: -; CDR3 protein: CSAILDGNYGYTF; CDR3 DNA: TGCAGTGCTATCTTGGACGGGAACTATGGCTACACCTTC
V gene: TRBV5-1; D gene: -; J gene: TRBJ2-7; clone size: few; CDR3 protein: CASSVGGFRDEQYF; CDR3 DNA: TGCGCCAGCAGCGTGGGGGGATTCCGGGACGAGCAGTACTTC
V gene: TRBV7-6; D gene: -; J gene: TRBJ2-5; clone size: few; CDR3 protein: CASSSNSAFQETQYF; CDR3 DNA: TGTGCCAGCAGCTCAAATTCGGCCTTCCAAGAGACCCAGTACTTC
V gene: TRBV5-1; D gene: TRBD1; J gene: TRBJ1-4; clone size: -; CDR3 protein: CASSLGGQGERNEKLFF; CDR3 DNA: TGCGCCAGCAGCTTGGGCGGCCAGGGGGAGCGAAATGAAAAACTGTTTTTT
V gene: TRBV7-2; D gene: -; J gene: TRBJ1-1; clone size: few; CDR3 protein: CASSLARRAAEAFF; CDR3 DNA: TGTGCCAGCAGCTTAGCGCGCAGGGCTGCTGAAGCTTTCTTT
V gene: TRBV15; D gene: -; J gene: TRBJ2-1; clone size: -; CDR3 protein: CATSSFRGKGYEQFF; CDR3 DNA: TGTGCCACCAGCAGTTTTAGAGGGAAAGGGTATGAGCAGTTCTTC
V gene: TRBV6-1; D gene: TRBD2; J gene: TRBJ2-1; clone size: -; CDR3 protein: CASTAKPVGLAGRNEQFF; CDR3 DNA: TGTGCCAGCACCGCCAAACCGGTCGGACTAGCGGGTCGGAATGAGCAGTTCTTC
V gene: TRBV12-3/TRBV12-4; D gene: -; J gene: TRBJ2-7; clone size: few; CDR3 protein: CASSPGTAKGQYF; CDR3 DNA: TGTGCCAGCAGTCCCGGGACTGCCAAAGGGCAGTACTTC